This T cell receptor beta chain was sequenced in a study of cytomegalovirus exposure and HLA in healthy donors (dated by TCRdb to the late 2010s). In terms of the full investigation: In an earlier analysis of 587 of the donors, approximately 260 Gb of sequence data and 117 million unique TCR beta sequences from about 179 million T cells were reported. In addition to the first cohort of 666 subjects, a separate validation cohort of under 150 different subjects was used. Typing coverage varied by locus: roughly 620-640 donors for A, B, C, DRB1 and DQB1; 522 for DQA1; 600 to 610 for DPA1; 450 to 480 for DPB1. Class I and class II HLA loci were covered by the typing at four-digit resolution. To study patterns of TCR occurrence, a later analysis re-analyzed previously published TCR beta repertoires from just over 650 donors and added high-resolution HLA genotyping. An early release that covered about 640 HLA-typed donors contained about 300 gigabases of sequencing data and 80 million or so unique TCR sequences. Among about 410 genotyped donors of the cohort, an average of approximately 220,000 unique TCR beta nucleotide sequences was sequenced per donor, of which approximately 18% were non-productive. Donor age, sex, ethnicity and CMV serostatus were compiled alongside the repertoire data. The study aimed to test whether cataloging public T cell receptors could reveal signatures of past pathogen exposure. Genome-wide SNP genotypes for about 60% of the roughly 700 donors were used in a later genetic analysis, which treated that subset as a discovery cohort. An earlier analysis of roughly 600 of the donors used high-throughput TCR beta sequencing to judge whether each TCR beta V gene segment behaved as functional or pseudogenic. Because of strong linkage in the cohort, roughly five DR-DQ haplotypes were treated as single units for association and clustering. In the later analysis, no new phenotypic data were used to find candidate immune exposures; instead, reliance was placed on TCR beta sequences and their occurrence across donors. To predict cytomegalovirus infection status, the study combined high-throughput TCR immunosequencing, statistical association of individual TCRs with disease status, and machine learning. Every repertoire in the discovery cohort had been generated on one and the same sequencing platform. The study used immunosequencing to profile the T cell repertoires of more than 650 subjects and linked those repertoires to cytomegalovirus serostatus. Among the roughly 430 genotyped donors, around 81% belonged to the genetic ancestry cluster associated with self-reported Caucasian donors. Points the paper makes about the study in general: Correlated functional status among segregating V segments might be attributable to linkage disequilibrium, but an unknown experimental factor could not be ruled out. The 87-base-pair reads could not distinguish some IMGT-functional V segments, including TRBV6-2 and TRBV6-3, so those segments were excluded. In a later analysis, TCR association rates were found to vary across HLA loci, with the most associated TCRs seen for DRB1 alleles and the fewest for HLA-C alleles. Presence/absence analyses assumed roughly uniform sequencing depth across donors, an assumption that may not hold. The study gave a list of 150 to 200 TCR beta chains associated with cytomegalovirus. The earlier analysis of 587 of the donors excluded about 16 rarely observed V segments, including chromosome 9 orphons, because counts were too low. According to a later analysis, most CMV-associated TCR beta chains appeared to be HLA-restricted, and the HLA associations seemed to be driven largely by CMV exposure. The classifier was reported to diagnose cytomegalovirus status with high specificity and sensitivity in both the original and validation cohorts. A group of highly shared sequence variants was considered likely to be a technical artifact of the sequencing pipeline. Because some donors lacked HLA typing at each locus, the association tests relied only on the typed subset. In vitro tests confirmed that three of the cytomegalovirus-associated TCR beta chains recognize cytomegalovirus antigens. V-gene and J-gene trimming of TCR beta chains was associated with a missense DCLRE1C variant in a later genetic analysis, and the association was replicated in an independent cohort. Broadly in line with IMGT annotations, most TCR beta V segments showed up in productive rearrangements about 87% or about 30% of the time in an earlier analysis of roughly 590 of the donors. In a later analysis, HLA-associated TCR beta chains showed more clonal expansion and lower generation probabilities than non-associated chains that were equally common. A further reported finding was that TCR beta sequences accurately predicted the HLA-A and HLA-B alleles for most subjects in the first cohort. The only immune exposure information available for the cohort was CMV serostatus. It was suggested by the authors that the approach could potentially be generalized to other disease states and immunological phenotypes. Specific HLA alleles were associated with about 17,000 TCR beta sequences at a false discovery rate of 0.05 in a later analysis. While some public TCRs were present in many individuals, most TCR sequences turned up only very rarely across donors. The cohort was sequenced for TCR beta chains only, and without alpha or paired-chain data the features that could be detected were limited. When HLA alleles, especially DR and DQ, strongly co-occurred, TCR associations were difficult to assign to individual alleles. A later analysis reported that several top co-occurrence clusters appeared linked to parvovirus B19, influenza, CMV and Epstein-Barr virus. According to a later genetic analysis, donors in an Asian-associated ancestry cluster had fewer N-insertions in productive TCRs than the approximately 670-donor mean.

Via the germline V gene, CDR1 is SGDLS and CDR2 YYNGEE. The cysteine opens and the phenylalanine closes a CDR3 of 17 amino acids. Just the 51-base CDR3 DNA is kept, in frame starting at base 1. Trimming leaves V shorter by 3 bases and J shorter by 7 bases, with the junction holding 10 bases beyond the gene matches. Worth noting for this clone: The antigen it binds to is not known. No base quality information exists; no much larger clone differs at one position.

In total, about 650 healthy bone marrow donors made up the cohort. At the time of sampling, all cohort members were nominally healthy, though unrecorded immune exposures were likely present. The donor was CMV seropositive and was included in the group of 290 or so seropositive cohort members. A peripheral blood sample was provided by each donor, and peripheral blood mononuclear cells were used for TCR beta sequencing. Genomic DNA extraction from the blood cell samples was performed with the Qiagen DNeasy Blood Extraction Kit. Library creation used the immunoSEQ multiplex PCR assay. The multiplex PCR relied on a mix of 60 forward primers for TCR Vbeta segments and 13 reverse primers for TCR Jbeta segments. A multiplex PCR assay on genomic DNA amplified the CDR3 region of rearranged TCR beta genes. On the Illumina HiSeq System, the amplified TCR beta libraries were sequenced as 87-base-pair reads. Regarding the original processing steps: A later analysis tallied some 79 million unique TCR beta chains across the 666 repertoires, and around 12 million of those chains were shared by two or more donors. To remove PCR and sequencing errors, raw reads were error-corrected and collapsed into unique sequences using a nearest-neighbor algorithm that merged closely related sequences. Alignment of CDR3 sequences to IMGT reference sequences was used to assign V, D and J gene segments. For a sequence to be retained, at least a six-nucleotide match to both a V gene segment and a J gene segment was required. Rearrangements were called productive when the CDR3 lacked stop codons and stayed in frame with V and J; all others were non-productive. CDR3 was defined by IMGT convention, running from the second conserved V-encoded cysteine to the conserved J-encoded phenylalanine. The earlier analysis of about 500 of the donors excluded sequences that lacked an unambiguous match to a single V gene segment. In an earlier analysis of some 590 of the donors, V segments were called functional above 56.7% productive rearrangements and were called segregating when the between-donor standard deviation exceeded 5%. To diagnose cytomegalovirus status from the catalog of TCR beta chain sequences, a statistical classification framework was built. A later analysis assigned V and J genes by comparing TCR nucleotide sequences with IMGT/GENE-DB human TR gene sequences. In a later analysis, CDR3 sequences and most-parsimonious VDJ recombination scenarios were assigned using the TCRdist pipeline. A later analysis defined each TCR beta chain by its CDR3 amino acid sequence plus V-gene family, and excluded reads lacking a unique V-gene family. A later analysis removed 450 to 600 highly shared, low-generation-probability nucleotide sequences to deal with suspected cross-contamination and a sequencing artifact. In a later analysis, a clonal expansion index was calculated for each public chain from normalized within-repertoire ranks of inferred template counts. In a later analysis, generation probabilities were computed with a VDJ recombination model fitted to out-of-frame rearrangements, and the resulting probabilities were checked against IGoR. A later analysis scored TCR-TCR, TCR-HLA and TCR-CMV co-occurrence with hypergeometric tests, applying a repertoire-size bias correction to TCR pairs. In a later analysis, false discovery rates were estimated by permuting HLA or CMV assignments 20 times. In a later analysis, co-occurring TCRs were grouped using DBSCAN, and TCRdist sequence similarity was added for clustering within HLA-allele-positive subsets. For co-occurrence clustering, repertoires with fewer than 30,000 or more than 120,000 public chains were excluded, along with five or six repertoires with anomalous nucleotide sharing. This immuneACCESS table, as held by TCRdb, lists in-frame sequences with V and J called but not all clones. Of the missing ones, under half trace to an unresolved V gene in checked studies; the others have no known cause. Clone size and the V and J calls come from that table; the DNA yielded D and trimming. In this sample the table shows roughly 120,000 clones, around 83% of which occur a single time. Around 3% of the sample rests with the top ten.

The chain was built from TRBV9 and TRBJ2-1; 13 bases in the junction line up with TRBD2. Source material: PBMCs. The TCR sequence derives from a woman between 18 and 30 years old in good health and CMV-seropositive. The CDR3 loop reads CASSATPGLAGQNEQFF. The nucleotide sequence reads TGTGCCAGCAGCGCCACTCCGGGACTAGCGGGGCAAAATGAGCAGTTCTTC.